Listed below are T cell receptor beta chains from one sample, sequenced in a study of CD8 T cells in ankylosing spondylitis. From the 5' RACE reads, TCRdb called clonotypes with MiXCR, one entry per CDR3 protein. The sample lists roughly 170,000 distinct CDR3 sequences; 9.8% were seen once. Sequences were obtained from blood, either unsorted or a sorted T cell fraction (not recorded which). These TCRs come from a female donor with ankylosing spondylitis or in good health (not recorded which). Both conserved end residues are part of each CDR3. A D gene is named only where the DNA matches it firmly. The size entry is marked missing in some rows and otherwise reads once, few, many or a size class.

J gene | V gene | D gene | clone size | CDR3 protein | CDR3 DNA
TRBJ1-2 | TRBV20-1 | - | many | CSARGGDPNYGYTF | TGCAGTGCTAGAGGGGGAGACCCTAACTATGGCTACACCTTC
TRBJ2-1 | TRBV7-9 | - | few | CASSSPGISYNEQFF | TGTGCCAGCAGCTCCCCTGGGATTTCCTACAATGAGCAGTTCTTC
TRBJ2-2 | TRBV20-1 | - | many | CSASGGNTGELFF | TGCAGTGCGAGTGGCGGAAACACCGGGGAGCTGTTTTTT
TRBJ2-1 | TRBV9 | TRBD2 | few | CASSVGTSGSRNEQFF | TGTGCCAGCAGCGTAGGAACTAGCGGGAGCAGAAATGAGCAGTTCTTC
TRBJ2-2 | TRBV5-6 | - | - | CASSLPLSSSGELFF | TGTGCCAGCAGCTTACCTCTGTCGAGTAGCGGGGAGCTGTTTTTT
TRBJ2-5 | TRBV27 | - | - | CATRRDLQETQYF | TGTGCCACCCGCCGCGACTTGCAAGAGACCCAGTACTTC
TRBJ1-1 | TRBV10-3 | - | - | CASGDLEAFF | TGTGCCTCGGGGGACCTTGAAGCTTTCTTT
TRBJ2-7 | TRBV7-9 | - | - | CASSLDTRPYEQYF | TGTGCCAGCAGCTTAGACACCCGGCCCTACGAGCAGTACTTC
TRBJ2-5 | TRBV7-8 | - | - | CASRPYVGETQYF | TGTGCCAGCAGACCATACGTCGGAGAGACCCAGTACTTC
TRBJ2-7 | TRBV27 | - | few | CASSLYKNYEQYF | TGTGCCAGCAGTTTATACAAGAACTACGAGCAGTACTTC
TRBJ2-7 | TRBV25-1 | TRBD2 | - | CASSGNPGLATYEQYF | TGTGCCAGCAGTGGAAATCCGGGACTAGCGACCTACGAGCAGTACTTC
TRBJ2-7 | TRBV30 | - | - | CAWSSQVYEQYF | TGTGCCTGGAGTTCCCAGGTTTACGAGCAGTACTTC
TRBJ2-7 | TRBV28 | TRBD1 | - | CASSYRDRGWYEQYF | TGTGCCAGCAGTTACCGGGACAGGGGTTGGTACGAGCAGTACTTC
TRBJ1-1 | TRBV7-8 | - | few | CASSLVGRTEAFF | TGTGCCAGCAGCTTAGTGGGGAGAACTGAAGCTTTCTTT
TRBJ1-1 | TRBV5-1 | - | - | CASSLGAAEAFF | TGCGCCAGCAGCTTGGGAGCAGCTGAAGCTTTCTTT
TRBJ1-6 | TRBV6-5 | - | - | CASSYRDRISSYNSPLHF | TGTGCCAGCAGTTACCGAGACAGGATTAGCTCCTATAATTCACCCCTCCACTTT
TRBJ2-5 | TRBV5-1 | - | many | CASTLGGETQYF | TGCGCCAGCACTCTAGGGGGTGAGACCCAGTACTTC
TRBJ2-7 | TRBV12-3/TRBV12-4 | TRBD1 | - | CASSLGTVYYEQYF | TGTGCCAGCAGTTTGGGGACAGTCTACTACGAGCAGTACTTC
TRBJ2-5 | TRBV7-8 | TRBD1 | many | CASSLGIRTGIQETQYF | TGTGCCAGCAGCCTCGGGATTCGGACAGGAATCCAAGAGACCCAGTACTTC
TRBJ2-3 | TRBV28 | - | - | CASSPQLGRTDTQYF | TGTGCCAGCAGTCCCCAGCTAGGGCGCACAGATACGCAGTATTTT
TRBJ2-1 | TRBV28 | TRBD2 | few | CASHPGGAVGQFF | TGTGCCAGCCATCCGGGGGGGGCCGTGGGGCAGTTCTTC
TRBJ2-3 | TRBV5-1 | TRBD2 | few | CASSLSLAGLPDTQYF | TGCGCCAGCAGCTTGAGTCTAGCGGGCCTCCCGGATACGCAGTATTTT
TRBJ2-1 | TRBV3-1 | TRBD2 | many | CASSPQRSGSMSEQFF | TGTGCCAGCAGCCCCCAGAGGAGCGGGAGTATGAGTGAGCAGTTCTTC
TRBJ2-7 | TRBV29-1 | - | many | CSVAGDSYEQYF | TGCAGCGTTGCTGGGGACTCCTACGAGCAGTACTTC